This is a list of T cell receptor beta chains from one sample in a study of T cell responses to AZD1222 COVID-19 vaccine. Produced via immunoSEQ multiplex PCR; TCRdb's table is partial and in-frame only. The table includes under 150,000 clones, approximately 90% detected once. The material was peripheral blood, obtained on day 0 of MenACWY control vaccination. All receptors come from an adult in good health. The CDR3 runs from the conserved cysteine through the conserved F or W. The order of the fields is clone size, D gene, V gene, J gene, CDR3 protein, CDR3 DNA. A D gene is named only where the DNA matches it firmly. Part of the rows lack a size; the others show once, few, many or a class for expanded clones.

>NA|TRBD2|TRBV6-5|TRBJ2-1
CASKSARREDEQFF
TGTGCCAGCAAGTCGGCGCGGCGGGAGGATGAGCAGTTCTTC
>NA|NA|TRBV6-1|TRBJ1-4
CASSESAAASTNEKLFF
TGTGCCAGCAGTGAAAGCGCAGCGGCCTCAACTAATGAAAAACTGTTTTTT
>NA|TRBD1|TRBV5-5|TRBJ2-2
CASSLEQGAFGELFF
TGTGCCAGCAGCTTGGAACAGGGGGCGTTCGGGGAGCTGTTTTTT
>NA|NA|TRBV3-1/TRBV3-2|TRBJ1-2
CAAWGGLRTTNYGYTF
TGTGCCGCGTGGGGGGGGTTGAGAACCACAAACTATGGCTACACCTTC
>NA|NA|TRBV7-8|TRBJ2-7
CASSLLNRDATYEQYF
TGTGCCAGCAGCTTACTCAACCGGGACGCAACCTACGAGCAGTACTTC
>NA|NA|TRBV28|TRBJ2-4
CASSPDTTRFQYF
TGTGCCAGCAGCCCCGATACTACTAGGTTTCAGTACTTC
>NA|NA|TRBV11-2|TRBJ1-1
CASSLWQFDTEAFF
TGTGCCAGCAGCTTATGGCAGTTTGATACTGAAGCTTTCTTT
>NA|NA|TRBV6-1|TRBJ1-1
CASSEPAEAFF
TGTGCCAGCAGTGAACCGGCTGAAGCTTTCTTT
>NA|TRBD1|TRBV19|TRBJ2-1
CASSTTTGHRNEQFF
TGTGCCAGTAGTACGACGACAGGGCATAGGAATGAGCAGTTCTTC
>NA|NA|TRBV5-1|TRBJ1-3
CASSLGDRHSGNTIYF
TGCGCCAGCAGCTTGGGGGACCGCCACTCTGGAAACACCATATATTTT
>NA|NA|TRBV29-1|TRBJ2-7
CSVLRDRSSYEQYF
TGCAGCGTTCTCCGGGACCGGAGCTCCTACGAGCAGTACTTC
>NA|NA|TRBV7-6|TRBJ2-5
CASSLGAIGQETQYF
TGTGCCAGCAGCTTGGGGGCCATTGGACAAGAGACCCAGTACTTC
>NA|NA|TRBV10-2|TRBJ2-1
CASRGQPKRSVREMYNEQFF
TGCGCCAGCAGAGGACAGCCAAAAAGATCCGTGCGGGAGATGTACAATGAGCAGTTCTTC
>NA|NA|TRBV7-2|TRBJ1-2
CASSKRTVNYGYTF
TGTGCCAGCAGCAAAAGGACAGTAAACTATGGCTACACCTTC
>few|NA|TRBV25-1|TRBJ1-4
CASSEGQVGEKLFF
TGTGCCAGCAGTGAGGGCCAGGTGGGTGAAAAACTGTTTTTT
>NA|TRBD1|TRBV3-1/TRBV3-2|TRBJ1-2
CASSQGGAGGNYGYTF
TGTGCCAGCAGCCAAGGGGGGGCAGGGGGCAACTATGGCTACACCTTC
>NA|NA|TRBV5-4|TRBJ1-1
CASNLGGFTQLGATEAFF
TGTGCCAGCAACCTTGGGGGGTTTACCCAACTGGGGGCCACTGAAGCTTTCTTT